This TCR beta chain was obtained from a study of T cell responses to AZD1222 COVID-19 vaccine. The CDR3 consists of 14 residues. Germline CDR1 SGHRS, CDR2 YFSETQ. The junction had 7 bases not matched to a gene; V was cut back by 7 bases and J by 3 bases. The assay was immunoSEQ multiplex PCR, and TCRdb's table has in-frame clones only and misses some. The sample has approximately 140,000 clones, under 95% seen once. About this clone: Its antigen is unidentified.

Study outcomes and limitations: Donors in the cohort were predominantly white British and more often female, and clonal diversity was possibly underestimated.

The sequence was obtained from an adult in good health. Sequenced material: peripheral blood, taken on day 0 of AZD1222 vaccination. The chain is built from TRBV5-1 and TRBJ2-7; 10 bases are a match to TRBD2. Here the CDR3 reads CASAGVAGGYEQYF. CDR3 sequence (DNA): TGCGCCAGCGCTGGGGTAGCGGGAGGCTACGAGCAGTACTTC.